Listed below are T cell receptor beta chains from one sample, sequenced in a study of T cell changes during pregnancy in multiple sclerosis. Generated by immunoSEQ multiplex PCR, the TCRdb table keeps only in-frame clones and is missing some. The data show about 130,000 clones, roughly 95% seen once. The material sequenced was peripheral blood, taken after pregnancy. These receptors were collected from a female donor with multiple sclerosis, enrolled in a pregnancy study. CDR3s include the opening cysteine and the closing phenylalanine or tryptophan. Fields, in order: D gene, clone size, J gene, V gene, CDR3 DNA, CDR3 protein. D genes are given only for firm matches. A clone size is listed for some rows: how often the clone was seen (once, few, many), or a class if it is expanded.

TRBD2 | once | TRBJ2-5 | TRBV28 | TGTGCCAGCAGTTCCGGGACTAGCCACCAAGAGACCCAGTACTTC | CASSSGTSHQETQYF
TRBD1 | NA | TRBJ1-6 | TRBV6-1 | TGTGCCAGCCTCACGGGACAGTCGGATTCACCCCTCCACTTT | CASLTGQSDSPLHF
NA | NA | TRBJ1-1 | TRBV11-2 | TGTGCCAGCAGCACCCAGGCGAACACTGAAGCTTTCTTT | CASSTQANTEAFF
NA | NA | TRBJ1-5 | TRBV6-5 | TGTGCCAGCTCCAGGACACGGATTCAGCCCCAGCATTTT | CASSRTRIQPQHF
NA | NA | TRBJ2-2 | TRBV21-1 | TGTGCCAGCATCTTCGTTCGGGAGGGCAGCAATACCGGGGAGCTGTTTTTT | CASIFVREGSNTGELFF
NA | NA | TRBJ2-1 | TRBV21-1 | TGTGCCAGCAGGAAAAGGGCTAGCGGGGGTGAGCAGTTCTTC | CASRKRASGGEQFF
TRBD2 | once | TRBJ2-3 | TRBV5-1 | TGCGCCAGCAGCCTGGGACTAGCGGGAGACCAAGATACGCAGTATTTT | CASSLGLAGDQDTQYF
TRBD2 | NA | TRBJ2-1 | TRBV2 | TGTGCCAGCAGTGAACGGGGGGGAGGGAATGAGCAGTTCTTC | CASSERGGGNEQFF
NA | NA | TRBJ2-7 | TRBV28 | TGTGCCAGCAGTTTCCGTGGAGACCTCGCCTACGAGCAGTACTTC | CASSFRGDLAYEQYF
NA | once | TRBJ2-7 | TRBV5-1 | TGCGCCAGCAGCCGGGACTGGAGCTCCTACGAGCAGTACTTC | CASSRDWSSYEQYF
TRBD1 | NA | TRBJ2-7 | TRBV10-3 | TGTGCCATCGGACGTAGGGGGACAGGGGGCTCTTTCTACGAGCAGTACTTC | CAIGRRGTGGSFYEQYF
TRBD1 | NA | TRBJ2-5 | TRBV9 | TGTGCCAGCAGCTCACAGGGGGCGGCCCAGTACTTC | CASSSQGAAQYF
NA | NA | TRBJ2-7 | TRBV28 | TGTGCCAGCAGTTTATGGCAGGGAACTAATTCCTACGAGCAGTACTTC | CASSLWQGTNSYEQYF
NA | NA | TRBJ1-5 | TRBV18 | TGTGCCAGCTCACCAGGGGCGGGCAATCAGCCCCAGCATTTT | CASSPGAGNQPQHF
TRBD1 | NA | TRBJ2-7 | TRBV5-6 | TGTGCCAGCAGCTTGAGACAGGGGATCTCCTACGAGCAGTACTTC | CASSLRQGISYEQYF
NA | NA | TRBJ1-1 | TRBV7-9 | TGTGCCAGCAGCGAGATTAAAGGGGTGAACACTGAAGCTTTCTTT | CASSEIKGVNTEAFF
NA | NA | TRBJ2-7 | TRBV5-1 | TGCGCCAGCAGCTTGGACGAGACTAAACCCACCTACGAGCAGTACTTC | CASSLDETKPTYEQYF
TRBD1 | NA | TRBJ1-1 | TRBV6-5 | TGTGCCAGCAGTTCCAAATACAGGGGGCACGACACTGAAGCTTTCTTT | CASSSKYRGHDTEAFF
TRBD1 | NA | TRBJ2-7 | TRBV7-9 | TGTGCCAGCAGCGGTCGGGGACAGGCGATAGCCTACGAGCAGTACTTC | CASSGRGQAIAYEQYF
TRBD2 | NA | TRBJ2-7 | TRBV28 | TGTGCCAGCAGTTTATCAGCGGGAGTTTCCTACGAGCAGTACTTC | CASSLSAGVSYEQYF
NA | NA | TRBJ2-1 | TRBV25-1 | TGTGCCAGCAGTGACCCGGGGGAGCCATACAATGAGCAGTTCTTC | CASSDPGEPYNEQFF
NA | NA | TRBJ1-2 | TRBV28 | TGTGCCAGCATCTTGGCCGGCAGGGTAGGCTACACCTTC | CASILAGRVGYTF
NA | NA | TRBJ1-2 | TRBV28 | TGTGCCAGCAGTAGAGGACTATTTGACTATGGCTACACCTTC | CASSRGLFDYGYTF
NA | NA | TRBJ1-2 | TRBV28 | TGTGCCAGCAGTCCTATTAACTATGGCTACACCTTC | CASSPINYGYTF
NA | NA | TRBJ1-1 | TRBV6-1 | TGTGCCAGTGAACAGGGTTCATTACGGAACACTGAAGCTTTCTTT | CASEQGSLRNTEAFF
TRBD2 | NA | TRBJ2-7 | TRBV5-6 | TGTGCCAGCAGCTTACCAGCGGGAATTTCCTACGAGCAGTACTTC | CASSLPAGISYEQYF
NA | NA | TRBJ2-7 | TRBV7-9 | TGTGCCAGCAGCTTTCAGGTAACCTACGAGCAGTACTTC | CASSFQVTYEQYF
TRBD1 | NA | TRBJ2-7 | TRBV5-4 | TGTGCCAGCAGTACGGGACAGGGCCCCTACGAGCAGTACTTC | CASSTGQGPYEQYF
NA | NA | TRBJ1-1 | TRBV4-3 | TGCGCCAGCAGCCTCAACAGGGTATCTGAAGCTTTCTTT | CASSLNRVSEAFF
NA | NA | TRBJ2-1 | TRBV7-9 | TGTGCCAGCAGCTTTAGTCCCGGGCGGGGGCAGTTCTTC | CASSFSPGRGQFF
TRBD2 | NA | TRBJ2-3 | TRBV7-2 | TGTGCCAGCAGAACTAGCGGGAGAGGCACAGATACGCAGTATTTT | CASRTSGRGTDTQYF
TRBD1 | NA | TRBJ1-6 | TRBV28 | TGTGCCAGCAGTTTACTCCAGGGGGTTAATTCACCCCTCCACTTT | CASSLLQGVNSPLHF
NA | NA | TRBJ2-7 | TRBV19 | TGTGCCAGTGGCCCGGGACTCCAGTACGAGCAGTACTTC | CASGPGLQYEQYF
NA | NA | TRBJ1-2 | TRBV18 | TGTGCCAGCTCACCTCTGTGGGGAGAGGGTGGCTACACCTTC | CASSPLWGEGGYTF
TRBD2 | NA | TRBJ2-7 | TRBV4-3 | TGCGCCAGCAGCCAAGGAGCAGGGACTACCTACGAGCAGTACTTC | CASSQGAGTTYEQYF
TRBD1 | once | TRBJ1-2 | TRBV30 | TGTGCCTGGAGTAAATACAGGGGGCTTAGCTATGGCTACACCTTC | CAWSKYRGLSYGYTF
TRBD1 | NA | TRBJ1-2 | TRBV4-1 | TGCGCCAGCAGTAGACAGGGAGGCTACACCTTC | CASSRQGGYTF
NA | NA | TRBJ2-3 | TRBV5-6 | TGTGCCAGCAGCTTGGTCGCGGTAAGCACAGATACGCAGTATTTT | CASSLVAVSTDTQYF
TRBD1 | few | TRBJ2-7 | TRBV2 | TGTGCCAGCAGTGCGAACTTCAGGACAGGCGCAAACGAGCAGTACTTC | CASSANFRTGANEQYF
NA | NA | TRBJ1-5 | TRBV27 | TGTGCCAGCAGTCCAACAGGGAGCAATCAGCCCCAGCATTTT | CASSPTGSNQPQHF
NA | NA | TRBJ2-1 | TRBV19 | TGTGCCAGTAGTATAGGAGGGGGTGGTTCCTACAATGAGCAGTTCTTC | CASSIGGGGSYNEQFF
TRBD1 | NA | TRBJ1-4 | TRBV19 | TGTGCCAGTCGGGACAGACTAATTTTGGAAAAACTGTTTTTT | CASRDRLILEKLFF
TRBD2 | NA | TRBJ2-7 | TRBV11-2 | TGTGCCAGCAGCATACGGACTAGCGGGGCCGGGCAGTACTTC | CASSIRTSGAGQYF
NA | NA | TRBJ2-1 | TRBV19 | TGTGCCAGTAGTATAGGATCGGGCAATGAGCAGTTCTTC | CASSIGSGNEQFF
NA | NA | TRBJ2-2 | TRBV27 | TGTGCCAGCACCATATGGGGCGGCGGGGAGCTGTTTTTT | CASTIWGGGELFF